This TCR beta chain is from a study of shared clonotypes between healthy human individuals. Germline-derived CDR1 and CDR2 are MNHEY and SMNVEV (reference sequence). V shed 6 bases and J 0 bases; nucleotides not matched to a gene: 4. The CDR3 totals 14 residues. The study ran the assay at deep level. Profiling relied on immunoSEQ multiplex PCR, and the TCRdb table lists in-frame clones only, not all of them. The data hold 2 million to 2.5 million clones, with around 92% observed a single time. Memory CD4+ cells were the fraction left after CD45RA+ naive selection. This sequence joins TRBV27 and TRBJ1-2, with 7 bases that match TRBD1. This TCR came from a man between 18 and 35 years old in good health. Some clones in this sample may be carry-over from other donors' samples. Source material: naive CD4+ T cells from PBMCs. Sample subset: CD45RA+ positively selected. CDR3 protein: CASRSTGANYGYTF. CDR3 DNA: TGTGCCAGCAGGTCCACAGGGGCTAACTATGGCTACACCTTC.